These 8 T cell receptor beta chains were all obtained from the same sample, sequenced in a study of metastatic and nonmetastatic thyroid tumors. TCRdb re-called the PCR reads with MiXCR. The profile shows tens of thousands of clones, roughly 22% of them singletons. No treatment of any kind had been given to any patient before thyroid surgery. The sample was blood. The receptors stem from a female donor with papillary thyroid cancer or a benign thyroid nodule (not recorded which). Some clones in this sample may be carry-over from other donors' samples.

A remark on this clone: The junction differs from germline at one of its ends, possibly a read error. The chain carries TRBV18 and TRBJ2-2; TRBD2 agrees at 7 bases. CDR1 is KGHSH and CDR2 is LQKENI in the germline V gene. CDR3 length: 14 amino acids. The CDR3 region is CASSPREGTGEQFF. CDR3 nucleotides: TGTGCCAGCTCACCACGGGAGGGGACCGGCGAGCAGTTTTTT.

In the case of this clone: A read error may be the cause here, since a much bigger clone is one base away. The V and J genes are TRBV6-1 and TRBJ1-1, with TRBD1 identical over 10 bases. Germline CDR1 reads MNHNS; CDR2 reads SASEGT. This CDR3 contains 16 residues. CDR3 bases: TGTGCCAGCAGTACGAGACAGGGGGCGTTGAACAATGAAGCTTTCTTT. This codes for CASSTRQGALNNEAFF.

To note about this clone: A read error is possible here, since a much larger clone lies one base away. The chain combines TRBV9 with TRBJ2-3; D is uncertain. The CDR3 contains 13 residues. The germline V gene has CDR1 SGDLS and CDR2 YYNGEE. CDR3 nucleotide sequence: TGTGCCAGCAGCGTGACCCCCACATATACGCAGTATTTT. This gives the protein CASSVTPTYTQYF.

The chain is built from TRBV5-1 and TRBJ2-5, with D possibly TRBD1 on 7 matching bases. Germline-derived CDR1 and CDR2 are SGHRS and YFSETQ. The CDR3 consists of 16 residues. The V gene lost 1 base and the J gene lost 5 bases, with 18 bases spanning the gap. The CDR3 DNA reads TGCGCCAGCAGCTTGTCACCACGCAGGGGGGCTGAGACCCAGTACTTC. Protein product: CASSLSPRRGAETQYF.

At least ten counts were recorded for this clone. The rearrangement joins TRBV18 to TRBJ2-1, with 10 positions matching TRBD2. The ends lost 4 bases at V and 8 bases at J; junction bases unmatched: 8. CDR1 and CDR2 from the germline V gene are KGHSH and LQKENI. The CDR3 contains 15 residues. The CDR3 nucleotides are TGTGCCAGCTCACACGGGACTAGCGATGTCGATGAGCAGTTCTTC. This translates into CASSHGTSDVDEQFF.

This clone was observed at least ten times. V and J are TRBV28 and TRBJ2-5; D unresolved. Looked up from germline, CDR1 is MDHEN and CDR2 is SYDVKM. This CDR3 is 13 amino acids long. V shed 2 bases and J shed 1 base, with 5 bases lying between them. The chain's CDR3 is CASSLSVQETQYF. The CDR3, as DNA: TGTGCCAGCAGTTTAAGCGTCCAAGAGACCCAGTACTTC. Drawing the rest from reference TRBV28 and TRBJ2-5, the complete variable domain is DVKVTQSSRYLVKRTGEKVFLECVQDMDHENMFWYRQDPGLGLRLIYFSYDVKMKEKGDIPEGYSVSREKKERFSLILESASTNQTSMYLCASSLSVQETQYFGPGTRLLVL.

This clone was seen many times. This chain connects TRBV5-1 to TRBJ2-7; TRBD1 matches at 11 bases. The V gene end was trimmed by 4 bases and the J gene end by 2 bases; junction bases not matched to a gene: 2. The CDR3 runs to 14 residues. Germline V gene data show CDR1 as SGHRS and CDR2 as YFSETQ. This CDR3 reads CASSTGQGAYEQYF. DNA of the CDR3: TGCGCCAGCAGCACGGGACAGGGGGCCTACGAGCAGTACTTC.

This clone occurred many times. J is TRBJ2-5 and V is TRBV7-3; 11 positions match TRBD2. V shed 3 bases and J 1 base; nucleotides not matched to a gene: 1. Germline-derived CDR1 and CDR2 are SGHTA and FQGTGA. This CDR3 contains 15 residues. The CDR3 DNA reads as TGTGCCAGCAGCTTCACTAGCGGGGGCCAAGAGACCCAGTACTTC. Translating it yields CASSFTSGGQETQYF.